These T cell receptor beta chains were read from a single sample in a study of OX40 agonist ivuxolimab in advanced cancers. This table comes from immunoSEQ multiplex PCR, and its TCRdb copy is limited to in-frame clones, with some not included. The data contain tens of thousands of clones, about 85% of them singletons. The sample in question was CD4+ or CD8+ T cells sorted from blood, obtained in a trial of the OX40 agonist ivuxolimab. Receptor source: an adult with an advanced solid tumor such as melanoma, head and neck, liver or kidney cancer. Both conserved end residues are part of each CDR3. D genes are given only for firm matches. Some rows have no size entry. The others give once, few or many, or a class for an expanded clone.

len	d_gene	j_gene	abundance	v_gene	CDR3nt	CDR3aa
13	-	TRBJ1-1	-	TRBV6-6	TGTGCCAGTAAAACACCTGGAAGCACTGAAGCTTTCTTT	CASKTPGSTEAFF
13	-	TRBJ2-1	-	TRBV9	TGTGCCAGCAGCTCTCCTTATAACAATGAGCAGTTCTTC	CASSSPYNNEQFF
13	-	TRBJ2-7	-	TRBV18	TGTGCCAGCTCACTCCGGGACTGGGGAGAGCAGTACTTC	CASSLRDWGEQYF
17	TRBD1	TRBJ2-1	-	TRBV11-3	TGTGCCAGCAGCTTGGATTCCGGGACAGGGACATTATATGAGCAGTTCTTC	CASSLDSGTGTLYEQFF
13	TRBD1	TRBJ1-5	-	TRBV2	TGTGCCAGCAGGGACAGGGGAGGTCAGCCCCAGCATTTT	CASRDRGGQPQHF
13	-	TRBJ2-7	-	TRBV29-1	TGCAGCGTTGAAGATGGTCATCGCTACGAGCAGTACTTC	CSVEDGHRYEQYF
15	-	TRBJ2-7	few	TRBV7-9	TGTGCCAGCAGCTCCCGACACAGCTTCTCCTACGAGCAGTACTTC	CASSSRHSFSYEQYF
14	TRBD2	TRBJ2-3	-	TRBV7-3	TGTGCCAGCAGCTTAACGGGACTAGCCTATACGCAGTATTTT	CASSLTGLAYTQYF
16	TRBD1	TRBJ1-1	-	TRBV11-2	TGTGCCAGCAGCGAAGGGACACAGGGGGCTGTCACTGAAGCTTTCTTT	CASSEGTQGAVTEAFF
13	TRBD1	TRBJ1-2	-	TRBV2	TGTGCCAGCACCACTGGGACAGATTTTGGCTACACCTTC	CASTTGTDFGYTF
14	TRBD1	TRBJ2-7	-	TRBV28	TGTGCCAGCACACCGGGACAGGGGAACGGCGAGCAGTACTTC	CASTPGQGNGEQYF
16	TRBD2	TRBJ2-7	-	TRBV28	TGTGCCAGCAGTCCGGCCCTCGGGAGGGCAAGTTCCGAGCAGTACTTC	CASSPALGRASSEQYF
14	-	TRBJ2-7	once	TRBV4-2	TGTGCCAGCAGCCAAGCTGGCAATTCCTACGAGCAGTACTTC	CASSQAGNSYEQYF
15	TRBD2	TRBJ2-1	-	TRBV7-9	TGTGCCAGCAGCCAAGCGGGGGCGCGGGAGGGAGGGCAGTTCTTC	CASSQAGAREGGQFF
13	-	TRBJ2-3	once	TRBV6-1	TGTGCCAGCAGTGAAGAGTACCTAGATACGCAGTATTTT	CASSEEYLDTQYF
15	-	TRBJ2-7	-	TRBV5-6	TGTGCCAGCAGCCCTCAGGGGAGGGGTTTGGGGGAGCAGTACTTC	CASSPQGRGLGEQYF
14	-	TRBJ1-2	-	TRBV5-4	TGTGCCAGCAGCTTTTCGACGGGGTCGTATGGCTACACCTTC	CASSFSTGSYGYTF
12	-	TRBJ2-7	-	TRBV7-2	TGTGCCAGCAGCTTAAGATCCTACGAGCAGTACTTC	CASSLRSYEQYF
13	-	TRBJ1-2	-	TRBV18	TGTGCCAGCTCCCCGGACGCCAGCGGGGGCTACACCTTC	CASSPDASGGYTF
15	-	TRBJ1-1	-	TRBV28	TGTGCCAGCACGGGACGAGTGACAGAAAACACTGAAGCTTTCTTT	CASTGRVTENTEAFF
20	-	TRBJ2-2	-	TRBV1	TGCACCAGCAGCCAGCCGCCGTCCCACCACAGGGGTGGATTAATCGGGGAGCTGTTTTTT	CTSSQPPSHHRGGLIGELFF
14	-	TRBJ1-3	-	TRBV18	TGTGCCAGCTCTCCGGGTGGATCTGGAAACACCATATATTTT	CASSPGGSGNTIYF
14	-	TRBJ2-1	-	TRBV28	TGTGCCAGCAGGGGCGGGACGAGCTACAATGAGCAGTTCTTC	CASRGGTSYNEQFF
12	-	TRBJ1-5	-	TRBV28	TGTGCCAGCAGTCCCAGCAATCAGCCCCAGCATTTT	CASSPSNQPQHF
13	TRBD1	TRBJ2-5	-	TRBV2	TGTGCCAGCACTTCACAGGGGCGGGAGACCCAGTACTTC	CASTSQGRETQYF
18	-	TRBJ1-4	-	TRBV15	TGTGCCACCAGCAGAGATCTTTTAGGGGCCCACCCGGATGAAAAACTGTTTTTT	CATSRDLLGAHPDEKLFF
14	-	TRBJ1-1	few	TRBV5-4	TGTGCCAGCAGCTTGGATCTGGGGAGCGCTGAAGCTTTCTTT	CASSLDLGSAEAFF
15	-	TRBJ1-2	-	TRBV11-2	TGTGCCAGCAGTACCGACCCGCGCGGCCTATATGGCTACACCTTC	CASSTDPRGLYGYTF
11	-	TRBJ2-1	-	TRBV29-1	TGCAGCGCGTCAGGGGCCGATGAGCAGTTCTTC	CSASGADEQFF
15	-	TRBJ2-4	-	TRBV28	TGTGCCAGCAGTTCCCCCCAGCTCTTGGGGGACATTCAGTACTTC	CASSSPQLLGDIQYF
11	-	TRBJ1-1	once	TRBV6-5	TGTGCCAGCAGTTACGGGGATCGGGCTTTCTTT	CASSYGDRAFF
16	TRBD2	TRBJ2-1	-	TRBV28	TGTGCCAGCAGTCCCAGGACTAGCTTTCCCTACAATGAGCAGTTCTTC	CASSPRTSFPYNEQFF
11	-	TRBJ2-7	-	TRBV29-1	TGCAGCGTTGAAGGTTCCTACGAGCAGTACTTC	CSVEGSYEQYF
16	TRBD1	TRBJ2-4	-	TRBV7-2	TGTGCCAGCAGCTTAGGGGGACAGGGATATCAAAACATTCAGTACTTC	CASSLGGQGYQNIQYF
12	TRBD1	TRBJ2-5	few	TRBV5-4	TGTGCCAGCAGCGGACAGGGGGAGACCCAGTACTTC	CASSGQGETQYF
14	TRBD1	TRBJ2-7	-	TRBV19	TGTGCCAGTAGTATAGGAGGGGGCGCCTACGAGCAGTACTTC	CASSIGGGAYEQYF
19	-	TRBJ1-5	-	TRBV19	TGTGCCAGTATCCCCGAGGCAGGGTCGGGCCGTTATAGCAATCAGCCCCAGCATTTT	CASIPEAGSGRYSNQPQHF
15	-	TRBJ1-4	-	TRBV16	TGTGCCAGCAGCCCAGTGACGGCCCCTAATGAAAAACTGTTTTTT	CASSPVTAPNEKLFF
16	-	TRBJ2-2	-	TRBV6-4	TGTGCCAGCAGTTACTCGGGTGTGAGCACACACGGGGAGCTGTTTTTT	CASSYSGVSTHGELFF
17	TRBD1	TRBJ1-4	-	TRBV5-6	TGTGCCAGCAGTTTGGGACAGGGAGGTGCAACTAATGAAAAACTGTTTTTT	CASSLGQGGATNEKLFF
15	TRBD2	TRBJ2-3	once	TRBV9	TGTGCCAGCAGCGCCGGGACTAGGTTCACAGATACGCAGTATTTT	CASSAGTRFTDTQYF
12	TRBD1	TRBJ2-3	-	TRBV29-1	TGCAGCGTTGGACAGGGCCAGGGTACGCAGTATTTT	CSVGQGQGTQYF